This is a list of T cell receptor beta chains from one sample in a study of cytomegalovirus exposure and HLA in healthy donors. Sequenced by immunoSEQ multiplex PCR; TCRdb stores in-frame clones only, minus some. Seen here are about 52,000 clones, roughly 50% observed once, and the top ten hold about 12%. Sequencing was done on a sample of PBMCs. These receptors originate from a human donor in good health. The CDR3 runs from the conserved cysteine through the conserved F or W. A D gene is named only where the DNA matches it firmly. Rows may omit the clone size; those that give it use once, few, many or a size class.

D gene	V gene	J gene	clone size	CDR3 DNA	CDR3 protein
.	TRBV30	TRBJ2-4	.	TGTGCCTGGAGTAGGTCAGGGGTCCTAGCCAAAAACATTCAGTACTTC	CAWSRSGVLAKNIQYF
.	TRBV2	TRBJ1-2	few	TGTGCCAGCAGTGACGTTGGACTGCAAAACTATGGCTACACCTTC	CASSDVGLQNYGYTF
TRBD2	TRBV18	TRBJ2-2	few	TGTGCCAGCTCACCCTTCATGGTAGCGGGGGGCACGAACACCGGGGAGCTGTTTTTT	CASSPFMVAGGTNTGELFF
TRBD1	TRBV6-5	TRBJ2-7	few	TGTGCCAGCAGTTACTCGGGACAGGGTTTCTACGAGCAGTACTTC	CASSYSGQGFYEQYF
.	TRBV30	TRBJ2-5	few	TGTGCCTGGAGTAGGCGGGGAGGAGAGACCCAGTACTTC	CAWSRRGGETQYF
TRBD1	TRBV7-2	TRBJ1-6	.	TGTGCCAGCAGCCGGGACAGGATATCGGGTAGGCTCCACTTT	CASSRDRISGRLHF
.	TRBV7-9	TRBJ1-1	.	TGTGCCAGCACCCGGTACAGGGTAGCTGAAGCTTTCTTT	CASTRYRVAEAFF
TRBD1	TRBV28	TRBJ2-5	once	TGTGCCAGCAGTCCCCCTCAGACAGGGGGTGAGACCCAGTACTTC	CASSPPQTGGETQYF
.	TRBV18	TRBJ1-2	.	TGTGCCAGCTCACCTTCTACAGGGCCCGAGGTCTATGGCTACACCTTC	CASSPSTGPEVYGYTF
.	TRBV5-4	TRBJ2-6	.	TGTGCCAGCAGCTCGCCCGCGCGCTCTGGGGCCAACGTCCTGACTTTC	CASSSPARSGANVLTF
TRBD2	TRBV9	TRBJ2-7	.	TGTGCCAGCAGCCCGGGGGGGCGGGGCGACTCCCTCTACGAGCAGTACTTC	CASSPGGRGDSLYEQYF
TRBD1	TRBV10-1	TRBJ1-3	.	TGCGCCAGCAGTGAGTCCCAGGGGGCATCTGGAAACACCATATATTTT	CASSESQGASGNTIYF
TRBD1	TRBV5-8	TRBJ1-5	.	TGTGCCAGCAGCTTGGGAAGGGGGCCAGGTCAGCCCCAGCATTTT	CASSLGRGPGQPQHF
.	TRBV6-1	TRBJ2-7	.	TGTGCCAGCAGTGGTAGCCAGCCCCCCTACGAGCAGTACTTC	CASSGSQPPYEQYF
TRBD1	TRBV4-2	TRBJ1-2	.	TGTGCCAGCAGACAGGGGAACTATGGCTACACCTTC	CASRQGNYGYTF
TRBD1	TRBV30	TRBJ1-2	few	TGTGCCTGGAGCCACGGGACAGGAAGCTACACCTTC	CAWSHGTGSYTF
.	TRBV29-1	TRBJ2-3	.	TGCAGCGTTGACGACAGTGGGGGCACAGATACGCAGTATTTT	CSVDDSGGTDTQYF
.	TRBV5-1	TRBJ1-2	few	TGCGCCAGCAGCCTGGATAGATCTAACTATGGCTACACCTTC	CASSLDRSNYGYTF
.	TRBV5-4	TRBJ2-1	.	TGTGCCAGCAGCTTGCCGCGGGGCGGCTCCTACAATGAGCAGTTCTTC	CASSLPRGGSYNEQFF
TRBD1	TRBV7-8	TRBJ1-2	.	TGTGCCAGCAGCCGTTCGGGGACAGAAGCTAACTATGGCTACACCTTC	CASSRSGTEANYGYTF
TRBD2	TRBV18	TRBJ2-5	few	TGTGCCAGCTCGGCCGGACTAGCGGACTATATACAAGAGACCCAGTACTTC	CASSAGLADYIQETQYF
TRBD1	TRBV2	TRBJ1-2	.	TGTGCCAGCAGTGAATTAACAGGGGGTGGCTACACCTTC	CASSELTGGGYTF
.	TRBV6-5	TRBJ1-6	.	TGTGCCAGCAGTTCGGCCAGCGGTAGGAGTTCACCCCTCCACTTT	CASSSASGRSSPLHF
TRBD1	TRBV7-6	TRBJ2-7	.	TGTGCCTCAAAGCCGGGACAGGGGTCTCTCGAGCAGTACTTC	CASKPGQGSLEQYF
.	TRBV5-6	TRBJ2-3	few	TGTGCCAGCAGCTTGGACTACACAGATACGCAGTATTTT	CASSLDYTDTQYF
.	TRBV18	TRBJ1-5	.	TGTGCCAGCTCGGCAGGGGGCAATCAGCCCCAGCATTTT	CASSAGGNQPQHF
TRBD2	TRBV19	TRBJ2-3	once	TGTGCCAGTAGTGCACCGGGACTAGCGGGGGGGGTCGGCACAGATACGCAGTATTTT	CASSAPGLAGGVGTDTQYF
.	TRBV5-6	TRBJ2-7	.	TGTGCCAGCAGCTTCGAGGGATGGACCTACGAGCAGTACTTC	CASSFEGWTYEQYF
.	TRBV30	TRBJ2-6	.	TGTGCCTGGAGTCGTCAGAGGGCCAACGTCCTGACTTTC	CAWSRQRANVLTF
.	TRBV10-3	TRBJ2-5	.	TGTGCCATCAGTGGCTCGGAGATCCAAGAGACCCAGTACTTC	CAISGSEIQETQYF
TRBD2	TRBV5-1	TRBJ2-3	.	TGCGCCAGCAGCTTGGAACCAGCTAGCGGGGGCACAGATACGCAGTATTTT	CASSLEPASGGTDTQYF
TRBD2	TRBV2	TRBJ2-4	.	TGTGCCAGCAGAGTAGCGGGGGGTGCAGCTAAAAACATTCAGTACTTC	CASRVAGGAAKNIQYF
TRBD1	TRBV5-8	TRBJ2-7	.	TGTGCCAGCAGCCGCGGGACAGGGCCTTACGAGCAGTACTTC	CASSRGTGPYEQYF
.	TRBV7-9	TRBJ2-1	medium-sized	TGTGCCAGCAGCCCCGGCCGGAGCTCCTACAATGAGCAGTTCTTC	CASSPGRSSYNEQFF
.	TRBV7-8	TRBJ1-1	.	TGTGCCAGCAGCTCCAGTCTGGGGGGTTGGACTGAAGCTTTCTTT	CASSSSLGGWTEAFF
.	TRBV6-1	TRBJ1-1	.	TGTGCGGGGGGGTGGGGGGTTGAAGCTTTCTTT	CAGGWGVEAFF
TRBD1	TRBV7-2	TRBJ1-2	.	TGTGCCAGCAGCTGGGACAGTTCGTCAACCTTC	CASSWDSSSTF
TRBD1	TRBV19	TRBJ1-4	.	TGTGCCAGTACCCCGGGACAGGGTAATGAAAAACTGTTTTTT	CASTPGQGNEKLFF
.	TRBV27	TRBJ1-6	few	TGTGCCAGCAGTTCCTGGGAGGGCGGATCACCCCTCCACTTT	CASSSWEGGSPLHF
TRBD1	TRBV7-2	TRBJ1-1	.	TGTGCCAGCAGCCCGACCAGGGGGACGGAGAACACTGAAGCTTTCTTT	CASSPTRGTENTEAFF
TRBD1	TRBV5-8	TRBJ2-4	.	TGTGCCAGCAGCTCCGGGACAGGGAACATAATTCAGTACTTC	CASSSGTGNIIQYF
TRBD2	TRBV4-1	TRBJ2-7	.	TGCGCCAGCAGCCACCCACTAGCGGGGGGCCCCTACGAGCAGTACTTC	CASSHPLAGGPYEQYF
TRBD2	TRBV9	TRBJ2-1	.	TGTGCCAGCAGCAATGAGCGGGGGGGAAGGAATGAGCAGTTCTTC	CASSNERGGRNEQFF
TRBD2	TRBV6-1	TRBJ2-5	few	TGTGCCAGCAGGCCGGGACTAGCCCTGGAGACCCAGTACTTC	CASRPGLALETQYF
TRBD1	TRBV2	TRBJ1-5	.	TGTGCCAGCACCAGACAGGGGTCGAATCAGCCCCAGCATTTT	CASTRQGSNQPQHF